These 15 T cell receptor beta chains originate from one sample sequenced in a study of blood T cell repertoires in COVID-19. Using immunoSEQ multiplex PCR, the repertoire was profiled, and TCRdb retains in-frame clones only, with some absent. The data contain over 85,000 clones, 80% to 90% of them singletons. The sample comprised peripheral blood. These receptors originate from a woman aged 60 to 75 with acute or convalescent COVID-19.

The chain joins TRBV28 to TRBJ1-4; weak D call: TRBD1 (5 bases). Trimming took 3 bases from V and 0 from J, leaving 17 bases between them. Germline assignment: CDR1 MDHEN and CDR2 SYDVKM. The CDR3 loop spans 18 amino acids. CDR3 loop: CASSFEGLTPATNEKLFF. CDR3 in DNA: TGTGCCAGCAGTTTTGAGGGACTCACGCCTGCAACTAATGAAAAACTGTTTTTT.

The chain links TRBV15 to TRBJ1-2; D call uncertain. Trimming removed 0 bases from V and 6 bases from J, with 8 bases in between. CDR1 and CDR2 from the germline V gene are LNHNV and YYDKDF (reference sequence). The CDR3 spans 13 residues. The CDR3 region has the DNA TGTGCCACCAGCAGAGATCTGGCCCATGGCTACACCTTC. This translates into CATSRDLAHGYTF.

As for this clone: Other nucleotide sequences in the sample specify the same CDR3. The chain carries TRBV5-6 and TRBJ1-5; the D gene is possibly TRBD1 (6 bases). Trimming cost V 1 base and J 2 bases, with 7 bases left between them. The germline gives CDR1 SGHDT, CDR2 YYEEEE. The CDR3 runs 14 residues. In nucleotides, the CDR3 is TGTGCCAGCAGCTTGTCAGGGGGCAATCAGCCCCAGCATTTT. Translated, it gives CASSLSGGNQPQHF.

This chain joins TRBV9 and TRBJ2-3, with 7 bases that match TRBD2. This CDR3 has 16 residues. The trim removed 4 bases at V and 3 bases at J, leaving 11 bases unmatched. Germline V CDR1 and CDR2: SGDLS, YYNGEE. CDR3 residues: CASSPGWGGETDTQYF. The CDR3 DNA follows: TGTGCCAGCAGCCCCGGCTGGGGGGGGGAAACAGATACGCAGTATTTT.

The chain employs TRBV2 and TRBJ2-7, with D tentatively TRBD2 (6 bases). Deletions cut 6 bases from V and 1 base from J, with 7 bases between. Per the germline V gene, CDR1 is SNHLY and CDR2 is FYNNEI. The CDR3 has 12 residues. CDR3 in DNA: TGTGCCAGCAGGGGGGGATCCTACGAGCAGTACTTC. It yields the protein CASRGGSYEQYF. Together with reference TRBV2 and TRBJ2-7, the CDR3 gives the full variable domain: EPEVTQTPSHQVTQMGQEVILRCVPISNHLYFYWYRQILGQKVEFLVSFYNNEISEKSEIFDDQFSVERPDGSNFTLKIRSTKLEDSAMYFCASRGGSYEQYFGPGTRLTVT.

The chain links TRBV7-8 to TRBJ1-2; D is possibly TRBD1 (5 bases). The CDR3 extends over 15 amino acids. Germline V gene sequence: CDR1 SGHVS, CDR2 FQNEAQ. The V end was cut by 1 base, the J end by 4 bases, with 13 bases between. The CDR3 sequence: CASSLVAQGVYGYTF. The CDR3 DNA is TGTGCCAGCAGCTTAGTGGCCCAGGGCGTCTATGGCTACACCTTC.

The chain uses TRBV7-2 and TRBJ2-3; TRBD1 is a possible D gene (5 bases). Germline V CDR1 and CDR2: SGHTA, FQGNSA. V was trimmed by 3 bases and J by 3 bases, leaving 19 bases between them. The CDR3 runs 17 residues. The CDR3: CASSFRGGRAITDTQYF. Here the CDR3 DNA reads TGTGCCAGCAGCTTTAGGGGTGGCAGGGCCATAACAGATACGCAGTATTTT.

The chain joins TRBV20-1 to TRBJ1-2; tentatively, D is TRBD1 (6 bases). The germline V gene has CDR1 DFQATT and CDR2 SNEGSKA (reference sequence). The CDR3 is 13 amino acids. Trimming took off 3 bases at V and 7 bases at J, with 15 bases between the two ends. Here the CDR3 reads CSASAGVPSGYTF. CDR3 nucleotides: TGCAGTGCTAGTGCAGGGGTGCCTTCTGGCTACACCTTC.

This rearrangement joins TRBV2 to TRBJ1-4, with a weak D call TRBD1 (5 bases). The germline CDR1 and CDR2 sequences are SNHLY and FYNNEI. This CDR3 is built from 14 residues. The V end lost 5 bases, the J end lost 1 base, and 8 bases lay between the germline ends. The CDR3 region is CASSRQITNEKLFF. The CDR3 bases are TGTGCCAGCAGTAGACAGATAACTAATGAAAAACTGTTTTTT.

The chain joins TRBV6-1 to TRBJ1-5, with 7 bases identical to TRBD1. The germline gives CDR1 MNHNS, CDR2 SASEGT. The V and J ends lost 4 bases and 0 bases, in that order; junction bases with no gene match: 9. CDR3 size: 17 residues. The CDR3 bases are TGTGCCAGCAGTGGGCCTGGGACAGTTTATAGCAATCAGCCCCAGCATTTT. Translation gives CASSGPGTVYSNQPQHF.

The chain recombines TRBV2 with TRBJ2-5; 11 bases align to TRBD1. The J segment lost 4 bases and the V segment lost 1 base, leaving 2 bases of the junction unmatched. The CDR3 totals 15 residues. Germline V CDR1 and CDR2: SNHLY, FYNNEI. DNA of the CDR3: TGTGCCAGCAGTGAAGGGACAGGGGGCCCAGAGACCCAGTACTTC. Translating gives CASSEGTGGPETQYF. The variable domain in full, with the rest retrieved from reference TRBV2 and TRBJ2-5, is EPEVTQTPSHQVTQMGQEVILRCVPISNHLYFYWYRQILGQKVEFLVSFYNNEISEKSEIFDDQFSVERPDGSNFTLKIRSTKLEDSAMYFCASSEGTGGPETQYFGPGTRLLVL.

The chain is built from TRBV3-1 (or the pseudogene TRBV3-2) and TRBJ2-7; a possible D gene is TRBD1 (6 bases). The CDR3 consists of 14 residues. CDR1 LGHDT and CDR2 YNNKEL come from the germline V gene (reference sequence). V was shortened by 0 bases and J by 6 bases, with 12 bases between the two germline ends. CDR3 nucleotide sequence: TGTGCCAGCAGCCAAGATCCAGGGGCATCCGAGCAGTACTTC. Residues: CASSQDPGASEQYF.

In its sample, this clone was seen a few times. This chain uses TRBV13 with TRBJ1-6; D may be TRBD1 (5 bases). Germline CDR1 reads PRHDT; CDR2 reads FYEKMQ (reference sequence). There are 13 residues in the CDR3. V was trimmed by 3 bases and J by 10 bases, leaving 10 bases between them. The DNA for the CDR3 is TGTGCCAGCAGCTTCGGACAATTCTCACCCCTCCACTTT. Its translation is CASSFGQFSPLHF.

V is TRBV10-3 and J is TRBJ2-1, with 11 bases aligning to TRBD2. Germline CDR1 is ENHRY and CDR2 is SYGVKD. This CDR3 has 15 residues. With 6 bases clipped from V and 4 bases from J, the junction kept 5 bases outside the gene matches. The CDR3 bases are TGTGCCATCAGCCCGACTAGCGGGGAGTACAATGAGCAGTTCTTC. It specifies CAISPTSGEYNEQFF.

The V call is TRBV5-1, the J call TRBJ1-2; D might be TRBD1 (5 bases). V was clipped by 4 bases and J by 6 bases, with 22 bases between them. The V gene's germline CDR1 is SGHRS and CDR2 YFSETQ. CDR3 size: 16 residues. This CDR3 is CASSTTYGAGPHGYTF. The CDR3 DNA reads TGCGCCAGCAGCACGACTTATGGGGCCGGGCCCCATGGCTACACCTTC.